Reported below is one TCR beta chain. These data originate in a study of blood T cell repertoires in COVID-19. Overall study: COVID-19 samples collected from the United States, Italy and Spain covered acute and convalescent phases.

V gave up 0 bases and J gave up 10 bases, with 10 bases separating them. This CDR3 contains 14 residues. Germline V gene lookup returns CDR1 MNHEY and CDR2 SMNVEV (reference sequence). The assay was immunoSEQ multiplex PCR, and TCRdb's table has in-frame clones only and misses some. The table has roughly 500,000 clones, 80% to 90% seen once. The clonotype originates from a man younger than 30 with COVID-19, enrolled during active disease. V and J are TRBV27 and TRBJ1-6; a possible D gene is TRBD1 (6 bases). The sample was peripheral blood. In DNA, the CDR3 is TGTGCCAGCAGTTTATCCCAGGGGACCTCACCCCTCCACTTT. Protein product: CASSLSQGTSPLHF.